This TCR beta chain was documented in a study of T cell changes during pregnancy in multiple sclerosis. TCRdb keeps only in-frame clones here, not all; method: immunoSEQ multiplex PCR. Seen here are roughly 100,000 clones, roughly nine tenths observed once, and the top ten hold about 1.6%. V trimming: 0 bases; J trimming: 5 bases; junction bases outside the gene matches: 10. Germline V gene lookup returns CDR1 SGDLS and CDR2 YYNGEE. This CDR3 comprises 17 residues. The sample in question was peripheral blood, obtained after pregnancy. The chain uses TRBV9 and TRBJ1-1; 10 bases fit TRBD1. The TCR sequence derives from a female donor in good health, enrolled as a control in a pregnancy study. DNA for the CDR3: TGTGCCAGCAGCGTAGCGGGGACAGGGGTGAGAGGGACTGAAGCTTTCTTT. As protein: CASSVAGTGVRGTEAFF.